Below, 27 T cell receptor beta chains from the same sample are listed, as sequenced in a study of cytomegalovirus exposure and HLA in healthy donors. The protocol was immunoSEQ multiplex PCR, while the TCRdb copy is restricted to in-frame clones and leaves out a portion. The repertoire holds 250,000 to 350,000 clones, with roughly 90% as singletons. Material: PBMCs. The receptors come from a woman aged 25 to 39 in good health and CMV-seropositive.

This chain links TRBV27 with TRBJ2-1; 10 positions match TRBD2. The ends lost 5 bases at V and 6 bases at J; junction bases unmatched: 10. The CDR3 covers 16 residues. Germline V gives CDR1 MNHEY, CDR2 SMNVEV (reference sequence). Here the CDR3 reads CASSRRTSGVGNEQFF. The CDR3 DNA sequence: TGTGCCAGCAGTCGTCGGACTAGCGGAGTTGGCAATGAGCAGTTCTTC.

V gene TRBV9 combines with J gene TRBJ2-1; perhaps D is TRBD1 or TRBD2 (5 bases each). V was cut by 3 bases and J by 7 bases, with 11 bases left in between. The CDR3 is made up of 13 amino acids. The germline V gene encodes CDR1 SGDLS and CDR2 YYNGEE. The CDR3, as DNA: TGTGCCAGCAGCGGAGGGACCCTAAATGAGCAGTTCTTC. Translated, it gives CASSGGTLNEQFF.

The CDR3 nucleotides read TGCAGCGTCGCCGTAGGTGGTGTAGAGACCCAGTACTTC. Translated, it gives CSVAVGGVETQYF. The chain is built from TRBV29-1 and TRBJ2-5; D gene unclear. Trimming took off 6 bases at V and 4 bases at J, with 15 bases between the two ends. The CDR3 totals 13 residues. Germline lookup yields CDR1 SQVTM and CDR2 ANQGSEA. The variable domain in full, completed from reference TRBV29-1 and TRBJ2-5, reads SAVISQKPSRDICQRGTSLTIQCQVDSQVTMMFWYRQQPGQSLTLIATANQGSEATYESGFVIDKFPISRPNLTFSTLTVSNMSPEDSSIYLCSVAVGGVETQYFGPGTRLLVL.

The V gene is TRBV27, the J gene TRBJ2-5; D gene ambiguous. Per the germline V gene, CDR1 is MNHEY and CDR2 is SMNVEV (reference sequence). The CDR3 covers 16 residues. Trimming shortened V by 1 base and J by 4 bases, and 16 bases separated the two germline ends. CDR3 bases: TGTGCCAGCAGTTTATTCTACTCTGCCGGCGGAGAGACCCAGTACTTC. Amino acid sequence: CASSLFYSAGGETQYF.

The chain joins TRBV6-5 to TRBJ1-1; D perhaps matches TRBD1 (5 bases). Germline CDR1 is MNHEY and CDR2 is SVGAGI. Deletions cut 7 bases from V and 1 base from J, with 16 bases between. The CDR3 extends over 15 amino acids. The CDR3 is CASNPTGLGNTEAFF. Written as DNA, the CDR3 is TGTGCCAGCAATCCTACGGGACTCGGGAACACTGAAGCTTTCTTT.

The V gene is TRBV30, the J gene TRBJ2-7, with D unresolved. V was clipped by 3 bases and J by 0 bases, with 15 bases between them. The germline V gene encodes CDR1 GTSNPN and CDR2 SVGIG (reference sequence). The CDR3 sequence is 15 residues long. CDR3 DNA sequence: TGTGCCTGGAGGAACGCACCTAGGAACTCCTACGAGCAGTACTTC. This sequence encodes CAWRNAPRNSYEQYF.

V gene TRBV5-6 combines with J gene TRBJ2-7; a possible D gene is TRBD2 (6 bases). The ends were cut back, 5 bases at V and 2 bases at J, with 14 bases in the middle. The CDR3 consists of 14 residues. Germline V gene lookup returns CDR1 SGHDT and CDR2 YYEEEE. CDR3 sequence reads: CASRDGRPPYEQYF. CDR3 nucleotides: TGTGCCAGCAGGGACGGGAGACCCCCCTACGAGCAGTACTTC. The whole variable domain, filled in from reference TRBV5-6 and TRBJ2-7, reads DAGVTQSPTHLIKTRGQQVTLRCSPKSGHDTVSWYQQALGQGPQFIFQYYEEEERQRGNFPDRFSGHQFPNYSSELNVNALLLGDSALYLCASRDGRPPYEQYFGPGTRLTVT.

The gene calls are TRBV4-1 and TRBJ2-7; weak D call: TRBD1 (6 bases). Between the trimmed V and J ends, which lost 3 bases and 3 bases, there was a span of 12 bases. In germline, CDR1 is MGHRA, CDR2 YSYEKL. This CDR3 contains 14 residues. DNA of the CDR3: TGCGCCAGCAGCCAGCCGGGACAAAGCTACGAGCAGTACTTC. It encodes CASSQPGQSYEQYF.

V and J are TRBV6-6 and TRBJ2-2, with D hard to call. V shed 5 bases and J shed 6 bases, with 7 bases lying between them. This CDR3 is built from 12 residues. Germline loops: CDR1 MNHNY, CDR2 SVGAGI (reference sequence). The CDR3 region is CASSPVAGELFF. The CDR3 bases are TGTGCCAGCAGTCCCGTGGCCGGGGAGCTGTTTTTT.

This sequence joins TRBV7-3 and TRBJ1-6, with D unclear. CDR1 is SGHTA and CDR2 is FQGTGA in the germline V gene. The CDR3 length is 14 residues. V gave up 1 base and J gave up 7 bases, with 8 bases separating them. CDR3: CASSLSQSNSPLHF. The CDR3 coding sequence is TGTGCCAGCAGCTTAAGCCAGTCCAATTCACCCCTCCACTTT.

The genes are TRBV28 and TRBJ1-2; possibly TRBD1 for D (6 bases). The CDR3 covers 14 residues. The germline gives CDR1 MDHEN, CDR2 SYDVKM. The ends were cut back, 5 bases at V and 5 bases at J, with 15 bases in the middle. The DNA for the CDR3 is TGTGCCAGCAGTCAAAGGGGGGTCGGGTATGGCTACACCTTC. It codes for CASSQRGVGYGYTF.

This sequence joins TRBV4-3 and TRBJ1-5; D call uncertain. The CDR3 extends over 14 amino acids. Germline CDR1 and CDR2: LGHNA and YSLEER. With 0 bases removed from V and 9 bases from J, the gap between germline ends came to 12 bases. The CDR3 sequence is CASSQDKAAPPQHF. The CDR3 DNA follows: TGCGCCAGCAGCCAAGATAAGGCGGCTCCGCCCCAGCATTTT.

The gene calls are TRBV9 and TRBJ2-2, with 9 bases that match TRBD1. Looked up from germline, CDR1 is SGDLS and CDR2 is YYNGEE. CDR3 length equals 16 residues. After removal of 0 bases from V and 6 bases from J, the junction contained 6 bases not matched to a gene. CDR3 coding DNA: TGTGCCAGCAGCGTAGCTACAGGGGGCGCTTCCGGGGAGCTGTTTTTT. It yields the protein CASSVATGGASGELFF. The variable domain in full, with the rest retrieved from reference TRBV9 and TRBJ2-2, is DSGVTQTPKHLITATGQRVTLRCSPRSGDLSVYWYQQSLDQGLQFLIQYYNGEERAKGNILERFSAQQFPDLHSELNLSSLELGDSALYFCASSVATGGASGELFFGEGSRLTVL.

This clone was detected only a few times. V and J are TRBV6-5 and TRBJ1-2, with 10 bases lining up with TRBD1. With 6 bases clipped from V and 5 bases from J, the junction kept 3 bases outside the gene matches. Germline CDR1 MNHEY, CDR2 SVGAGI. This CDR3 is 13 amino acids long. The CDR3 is CASSRDRGYGYTF. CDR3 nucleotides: TGTGCCAGCAGCCGGGACAGGGGTTATGGCTACACCTTC.

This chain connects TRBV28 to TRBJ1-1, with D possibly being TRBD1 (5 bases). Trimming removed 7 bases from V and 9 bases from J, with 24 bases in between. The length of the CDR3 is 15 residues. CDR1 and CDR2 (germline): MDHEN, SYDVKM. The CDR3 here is CASTSTRRRQRQAFF. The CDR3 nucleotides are TGTGCCAGCACTTCAACCCGCAGGAGACAGAGGCAAGCTTTCTTT.

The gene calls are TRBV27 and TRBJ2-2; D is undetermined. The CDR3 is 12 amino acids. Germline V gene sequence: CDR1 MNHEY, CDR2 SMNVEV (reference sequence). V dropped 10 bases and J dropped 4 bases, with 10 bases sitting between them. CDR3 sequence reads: CATLRATGELFF. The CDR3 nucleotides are TGTGCCACCCTCAGAGCCACCGGGGAGCTGTTTTTT.

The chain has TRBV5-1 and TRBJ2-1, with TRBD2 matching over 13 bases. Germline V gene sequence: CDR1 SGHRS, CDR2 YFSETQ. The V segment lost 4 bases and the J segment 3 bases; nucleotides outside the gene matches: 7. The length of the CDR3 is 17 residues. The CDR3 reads CASSRRTSGGGYNEQFF. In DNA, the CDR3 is TGCGCCAGCAGCCGCCGGACTAGCGGGGGTGGCTACAATGAGCAGTTCTTC.

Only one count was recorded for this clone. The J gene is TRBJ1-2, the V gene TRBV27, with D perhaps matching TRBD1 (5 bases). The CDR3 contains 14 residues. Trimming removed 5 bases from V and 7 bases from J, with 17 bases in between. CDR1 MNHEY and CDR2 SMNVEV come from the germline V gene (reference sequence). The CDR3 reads CASSLRASGSGYTF. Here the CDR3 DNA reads TGTGCCAGCAGTCTCAGGGCCTCCGGGTCTGGCTACACCTTC.

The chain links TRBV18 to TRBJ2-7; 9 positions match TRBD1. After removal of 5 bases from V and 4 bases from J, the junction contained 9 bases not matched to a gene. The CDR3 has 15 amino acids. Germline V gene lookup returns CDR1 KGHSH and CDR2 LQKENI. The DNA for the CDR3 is TGTGCCAGCTCAGCCTACCGGGACAGGGCTTACGAGCAGTACTTC. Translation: CASSAYRDRAYEQYF.

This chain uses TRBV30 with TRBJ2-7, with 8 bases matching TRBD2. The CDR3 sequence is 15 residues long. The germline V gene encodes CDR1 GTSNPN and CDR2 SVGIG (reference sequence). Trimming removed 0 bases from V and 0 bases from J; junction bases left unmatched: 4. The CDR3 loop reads CAWSVLSGSSYEQYF. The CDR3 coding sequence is TGTGCCTGGAGTGTACTAAGCGGGAGCTCCTACGAGCAGTACTTC.

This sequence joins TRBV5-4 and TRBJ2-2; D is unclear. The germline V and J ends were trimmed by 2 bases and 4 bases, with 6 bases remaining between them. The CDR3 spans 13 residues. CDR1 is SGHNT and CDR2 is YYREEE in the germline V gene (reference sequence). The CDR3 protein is CASSLGSTGELFF. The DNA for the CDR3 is TGTGCCAGCAGCTTAGGCAGCACCGGGGAGCTGTTTTTT.

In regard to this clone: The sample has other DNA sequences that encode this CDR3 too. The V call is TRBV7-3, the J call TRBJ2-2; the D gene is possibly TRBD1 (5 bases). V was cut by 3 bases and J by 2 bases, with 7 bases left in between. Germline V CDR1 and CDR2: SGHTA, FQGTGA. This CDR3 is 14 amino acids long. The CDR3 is CASSLGLNTGELFF. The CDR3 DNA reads TGTGCCAGCAGCTTGGGGCTCAACACCGGGGAGCTGTTTTTT.

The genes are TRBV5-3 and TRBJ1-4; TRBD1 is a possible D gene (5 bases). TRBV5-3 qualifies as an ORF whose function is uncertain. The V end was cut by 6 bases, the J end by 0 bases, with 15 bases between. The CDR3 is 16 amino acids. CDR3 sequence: CARMPGADTTNEKLFF. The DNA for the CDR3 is TGTGCCAGAATGCCTGGGGCAGATACAACTAATGAAAAACTGTTTTTT.

In DNA form, the CDR3 reads TGTGCCTGGACACAGGTCGAACGGCCCCAGCATTTT. Amino acids: CAWTQVERPQHF. The rearrangement links TRBV30 to TRBJ1-5; D may be TRBD1 (5 bases). Per the germline V gene, CDR1 is GTSNPN and CDR2 is SVGIG (reference sequence). The length of the CDR3 is 12 residues. Trimming cost V 4 bases and J 9 bases, with 13 bases left between them.

The CDR3 spells CAWNEAGTKPQHF. The CDR3 region has the DNA TGTGCCTGGAACGAAGCAGGGACGAAGCCCCAGCATTTT. V usage is TRBV30 and J usage is TRBJ1-5, with D tentatively TRBD1 (5 bases). The germline CDR1 and CDR2 sequences are GTSNPN and SVGIG (reference sequence). The CDR3 has 13 amino acids. With 4 bases removed from V and 8 bases from J, the gap between germline ends came to 15 bases.

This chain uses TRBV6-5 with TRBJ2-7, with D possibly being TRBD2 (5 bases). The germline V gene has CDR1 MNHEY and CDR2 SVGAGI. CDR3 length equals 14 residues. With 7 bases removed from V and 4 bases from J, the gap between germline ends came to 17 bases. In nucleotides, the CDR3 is TGTGCCAGCACGACATTTGGAGGTAAATACGAGCAGTACTTC. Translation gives CASTTFGGKYEQYF.

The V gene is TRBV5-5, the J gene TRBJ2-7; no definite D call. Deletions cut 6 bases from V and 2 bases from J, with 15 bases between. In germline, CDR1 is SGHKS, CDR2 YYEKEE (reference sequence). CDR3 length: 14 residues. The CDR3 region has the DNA TGTGCCAGCACCTGGGGATTAGGAGCCTACGAGCAGTACTTC. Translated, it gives CASTWGLGAYEQYF.